This T cell receptor beta chain was identified during a study of CD8 T cells in Susac syndrome. Study-level findings and limits: Only a relatively small number of individuals were included in the TCR sequencing and HLA analysis.

The authors carried out high-throughput sequencing of TCR beta. They applied it to CD8+ and CD4+ T cells obtained from blood. Purification of the CD8+ and CD4+ T cells relied on negative isolation, and TEMRA cells underwent FACS enrichment. Regarding this clonotype: Its antigen remains unidentified.

Reverse transcription of about 0.5 to 1 ug RNA was carried out with random hexamers. TCR beta CDR3 was amplified by immunoSEQ multiplex PCR. This amplification extended across 54 Vbeta and 13 Jbeta segments. TCRdb recomputed calls from the immunoSEQ multiplex PCR reads with MiXCR, one row per CDR3 protein. Found here are 110,000 or so distinct CDR3 sequences, 95% to 98% of them singletons; the top ten hold approximately 0.092%. Germline CDR1 reads DFQATT; CDR2 reads SNEGSKA (reference sequence). The CDR3 covers 14 residues. V lost 1 base and J lost 3; bases outside the gene matches: 1. The chain has TRBV20-1 and TRBJ1-4, with 8 bases lining up with TRBD1. The TCR sequence derives from a human donor in good health. The sequenced material came from CD4+ T cells from PBMCs. The CDR3 here is CSARGTGPNEKLFF. CDR3 in DNA: TGCAGTGCTAGAGGGACAGGGCCTAATGAAAAACTGTTTTTT.